The T cell receptor beta chain described here comes from a study of HIV-infected patients and healthy controls. Study results and limitations: Significantly higher mean Gini indices appeared in HIV-infected repertoires, possibly reflecting oligoclonality.

CDR1 is SQVTM, CDR2 ANQGSEA, per germline. V was cut by 8 bases and J by 4 bases, with 17 bases left in between. The CDR3 spans 13 residues. In this sample, this clonotype turned up many times. No antigen is known for it. No cell fractionation was done, so the repertoire covers all unsorted peripheral blood T cells. Alpha and beta constant-region primers primed reverse transcription of 400 to 650 ng RNA. Alpha and beta chain libraries were made separately by chain-specific third strand synthesis with multiplexing indices. The cDNA received a 5' RACE adapter containing a random hexamer plus an SP2 sequencing primer site. One entry per CDR3 protein, called by TCRdb with MiXCR from the 5' RACE reads. The data contain about 19,000 distinct CDR3 sequences, about 8.3% of them seen just once; the ten biggest clones take up roughly 2.6%.

The sample taken for sequencing was blood. This clonotype was obtained from an adult in good health. V is TRBV29-1 and J is TRBJ2-5; D possibly corresponds to TRBD2 (5 bases). CDR3 sequence reads: CSFILGGGETQYF. The CDR3 DNA sequence: TGCAGCTTCATCCTAGGTGGAGGAGAGACCCAGTACTTC.